A selection of T cell receptor beta chains follows, all from one sample in a study of T-cell reconstitution after alpha-beta-depleted transplantation in children. TCRdb reprocessed the PCR reads via MiXCR and lists one record per CDR3 protein. This sample has roughly 280,000 distinct CDR3 sequences; more than 9% occur once, and the top ten carry 23%. The source was peripheral blood, collected 180 days after TCRalphabeta/CD19-depleted stem cell transplant. These receptors originate from a male patient between 2 and 9 years old who had a stem cell transplant for chronic granulomatous disease, so the T cells may come from the graft donor. The CDR3 runs from the conserved cysteine through the conserved F or W. A D gene is named only where the DNA matches it firmly. The size entry is marked missing in some rows and otherwise reads once, few, many or a size class.

d_gene: TRBD2
v_gene: TRBV28
j_gene: TRBJ2-1
abundance: many
CDR3nt: TGTGCCAGCAGACTGAGGGGACACGGACTAGCGGGAGAATCTGAGCAGTTCTTC
CDR3aa: CASRLRGHGLAGESEQFF

d_gene: -
v_gene: TRBV19
j_gene: TRBJ1-2
abundance: many
CDR3nt: TGTGCCAGTAAGGGCTGGTATGGCTACACCTTC
CDR3aa: CASKGWYGYTF

d_gene: TRBD1
v_gene: TRBV20-1
j_gene: TRBJ2-7
abundance: many
CDR3nt: TGCAGTGCTAGACCCCGGGACAGACTGCCAGGCGAGCAGTACTTC
CDR3aa: CSARPRDRLPGEQYF

d_gene: TRBD1
v_gene: TRBV20-1
j_gene: TRBJ2-7
abundance: many
CDR3nt: TGCAGTGCCAGGAACCGGGACAGGCTCTACGAGCAGTACTTC
CDR3aa: CSARNRDRLYEQYF

d_gene: -
v_gene: TRBV30
j_gene: TRBJ2-5
abundance: few
CDR3nt: TGTGCCTGGACAGGGATGAGGGAGACCCAGTACTTC
CDR3aa: CAWTGMRETQYF

d_gene: -
v_gene: TRBV7-6
j_gene: TRBJ1-3
abundance: once
CDR3nt: TGTGCCAGCAGCCAAATCCCTACAGGCGGAAACACCATATATTTT
CDR3aa: CASSQIPTGGNTIYF

d_gene: TRBD1
v_gene: TRBV18
j_gene: TRBJ2-7
abundance: many
CDR3nt: TGTGCCAGCTCACCCGGGACAGGGTCTGTTGAGCAGTACTTC
CDR3aa: CASSPGTGSVEQYF

d_gene: -
v_gene: TRBV12-3/TRBV12-4
j_gene: TRBJ1-6
abundance: many
CDR3nt: TGTGCCAGCAGTTTTGGGGCGGATAATTCACCCCTCCACTTT
CDR3aa: CASSFGADNSPLHF

d_gene: -
v_gene: TRBV4-1
j_gene: TRBJ2-2
abundance: many
CDR3nt: TGCGCCAGCAGCCAAGTCACCGGGGAGCTGTTTTTT
CDR3aa: CASSQVTGELFF

d_gene: TRBD1
v_gene: TRBV7-9
j_gene: TRBJ2-1
abundance: -
CDR3nt: TGTGCCAGCAGCTTAGGGGTAGGGGGCAACGGGGATGAGCAGTTCTTC
CDR3aa: CASSLGVGGNGDEQFF

d_gene: -
v_gene: TRBV5-1
j_gene: TRBJ2-1
abundance: many
CDR3nt: TGCGCCAGCAGCTTGGTGACTAGAGTTGACAATGAGCAGTTCTTC
CDR3aa: CASSLVTRVDNEQFF

d_gene: -
v_gene: TRBV5-1
j_gene: TRBJ1-5
abundance: once
CDR3nt: TGCGCCAGCAGCTTGGGGGATGAGCAGCCCCAGCATTTT
CDR3aa: CASSLGDEQPQHF

d_gene: -
v_gene: TRBV2
j_gene: TRBJ2-7
abundance: many
CDR3nt: TGTGCCAGCAGGGGACTCACCGTATACGAGCAGTACTTC
CDR3aa: CASRGLTVYEQYF

d_gene: -
v_gene: TRBV19
j_gene: TRBJ2-1
abundance: many
CDR3nt: TGTGCCAGTACCCCCCGGGACTCCACCTACAATGAGCAGTTCTTC
CDR3aa: CASTPRDSTYNEQFF

d_gene: TRBD1
v_gene: TRBV5-1
j_gene: TRBJ1-2
abundance: -
CDR3nt: TGCGCCAGCAGCTTGGGGCCTACAGGGAGGGGGCTTTATGGCTACACCTTC
CDR3aa: CASSLGPTGRGLYGYTF

d_gene: TRBD1
v_gene: TRBV4-1
j_gene: TRBJ2-2
abundance: many
CDR3nt: TGCGCCAGCAGCCAAGATCAGGACAGGGCGAACACCGGGGAGCTGTTTTTT
CDR3aa: CASSQDQDRANTGELFF

d_gene: -
v_gene: TRBV27
j_gene: TRBJ2-7
abundance: many
CDR3nt: TGTGCCAGCGGAATGACTCGTGGCATCGCCGAGCAGTACTTC
CDR3aa: CASGMTRGIAEQYF

d_gene: TRBD2
v_gene: TRBV7-8
j_gene: TRBJ2-7
abundance: many
CDR3nt: TGTGCCAGCAGCCCGCGACTAGCGGGAGGGCACGAGCAGTACTTC
CDR3aa: CASSPRLAGGHEQYF

d_gene: -
v_gene: TRBV5-6
j_gene: TRBJ2-1
abundance: -
CDR3nt: TGTGCCAGCAGCCCACGTCTGACAGAGTCCCATGAGCAGTTCTTC
CDR3aa: CASSPRLTESHEQFF

d_gene: -
v_gene: TRBV12-3/TRBV12-4
j_gene: TRBJ1-4
abundance: -
CDR3nt: TGTGCCAGCAGTTTGTTGGGGCCAACCAGTGAAAAACTGTTTTTT
CDR3aa: CASSLLGPTSEKLFF

d_gene: -
v_gene: TRBV7-2
j_gene: TRBJ2-4
abundance: many
CDR3nt: TGTGCCAGCAGCTTAGCTATACGGGCGAACATTCAGTACTTC
CDR3aa: CASSLAIRANIQYF

d_gene: TRBD2
v_gene: TRBV11-2
j_gene: TRBJ2-1
abundance: many
CDR3nt: TGTGCCAGCATCCCATCGGGACTAGCGCGTACGAATGAGCAGTTCTTC
CDR3aa: CASIPSGLARTNEQFF

d_gene: -
v_gene: TRBV12-3/TRBV12-4
j_gene: TRBJ2-7
abundance: many
CDR3nt: TGTGCCAGCAGTTTCGGGGGGCAAGGGGAGCAGTACTTC
CDR3aa: CASSFGGQGEQYF

d_gene: -
v_gene: TRBV20-1
j_gene: TRBJ1-1
abundance: many
CDR3nt: TGCAGTGCTAGAGATCTAAGGGGATGGTGGGCGGTAGCTTTCTTT
CDR3aa: CSARDLRGWWAVAFF

d_gene: -
v_gene: TRBV29-1
j_gene: TRBJ2-7
abundance: many
CDR3nt: TGCAGCGTTCAGTTGGACCCCCCTCGCGAGCAGTACTTC
CDR3aa: CSVQLDPPREQYF

d_gene: -
v_gene: TRBV29-1
j_gene: TRBJ2-1
abundance: many
CDR3nt: TGCAGCGTTGAAGATCCTAGATTCAATGGGTACAATGAGCAGTTCTTC
CDR3aa: CSVEDPRFNGYNEQFF

d_gene: -
v_gene: TRBV5-1
j_gene: TRBJ2-7
abundance: many
CDR3nt: TGCGCCAGCAGCTTGAGCAGGGTCACCTACGAGCAGTACTTC
CDR3aa: CASSLSRVTYEQYF

d_gene: TRBD2
v_gene: TRBV6-5
j_gene: TRBJ2-5
abundance: many
CDR3nt: TGTGCCAGCAGTTACAACCCAGCGGGGGGGCCGGAGACCCAGTACTTC
CDR3aa: CASSYNPAGGPETQYF

d_gene: TRBD2
v_gene: TRBV3-1
j_gene: TRBJ2-3
abundance: many
CDR3nt: TGTGCCAGCAGCCGATGGGCTAGCGGGAGTAGTACAGATACGCAGTATTTT
CDR3aa: CASSRWASGSSTDTQYF

d_gene: -
v_gene: TRBV3-1
j_gene: TRBJ1-1
abundance: many
CDR3nt: TGTGCCAGCAGCCAAGAAACAGGCCCCGCTTTCTTT
CDR3aa: CASSQETGPAFF

d_gene: -
v_gene: TRBV5-1
j_gene: TRBJ2-2
abundance: many
CDR3nt: TGCGCCAGCATAGATGGGAACACCGGGGAGCTGTTTTTT
CDR3aa: CASIDGNTGELFF

d_gene: -
v_gene: TRBV4-3
j_gene: TRBJ1-1
abundance: many
CDR3nt: TGCGCCAGCAGCCAAGGCGCCAGGATGAACACTGAAGCTTTCTTT
CDR3aa: CASSQGARMNTEAFF

d_gene: -
v_gene: TRBV6-2/TRBV6-3
j_gene: TRBJ1-3
abundance: many
CDR3nt: TGTGCCAGCAGGAGTCCTGGAAACACCATATATTTT
CDR3aa: CASRSPGNTIYF

d_gene: TRBD2
v_gene: TRBV28
j_gene: TRBJ2-5
abundance: many
CDR3nt: TGTGCCAGCAGTTTAGGGACTAGCCGGCAAGAGACCCAGTACTTC
CDR3aa: CASSLGTSRQETQYF

d_gene: -
v_gene: TRBV5-1
j_gene: TRBJ2-5
abundance: many
CDR3nt: TGCGCCAGCAGCTTGGGTGGACTGAAGTACCAAGAGACCCAGTACTTC
CDR3aa: CASSLGGLKYQETQYF

d_gene: TRBD1
v_gene: TRBV5-1
j_gene: TRBJ1-4
abundance: many
CDR3nt: TGCGCCAGCAGCTTGAGGGACAGGGATGAAAAACTGTTTTTT
CDR3aa: CASSLRDRDEKLFF

d_gene: -
v_gene: TRBV3-1
j_gene: TRBJ2-2
abundance: many
CDR3nt: TGTGCCAGCAGCCAAGATTCAGGGGTCGCGAACACCGGGGAGCTGTTTTTT
CDR3aa: CASSQDSGVANTGELFF

d_gene: -
v_gene: TRBV30
j_gene: TRBJ1-5
abundance: many
CDR3nt: TGTGCCTGGAGTGTACTGGGCAATCAGCCCCAGCATTTT
CDR3aa: CAWSVLGNQPQHF

d_gene: TRBD2
v_gene: TRBV5-1
j_gene: TRBJ2-1
abundance: many
CDR3nt: TGCGCCAGCAGCTTGTATCTGGGAGGGGATGAGCAGTTCTTC
CDR3aa: CASSLYLGGDEQFF

d_gene: -
v_gene: TRBV29-1
j_gene: TRBJ2-1
abundance: many
CDR3nt: TGCAGCGTTGGGCTACTTAATGAGCAGTTCTTC
CDR3aa: CSVGLLNEQFF

d_gene: TRBD2
v_gene: TRBV24-1
j_gene: TRBJ2-7
abundance: many
CDR3nt: TGTGCCACCAGTTCCGGCGGGAGTACTTACGAGCAGTACTTC
CDR3aa: CATSSGGSTYEQYF

d_gene: -
v_gene: TRBV29-1
j_gene: TRBJ2-2
abundance: many
CDR3nt: TGCACCATCGGGAACCTTGGGACCGGGGAGCTGTTTTTT
CDR3aa: CTIGNLGTGELFF

d_gene: -
v_gene: TRBV28
j_gene: TRBJ2-7
abundance: many
CDR3nt: TGTGCCAGCACTTTACGTCAGGCCTACGAGCAGTACTTC
CDR3aa: CASTLRQAYEQYF

d_gene: -
v_gene: TRBV5-1
j_gene: TRBJ2-1
abundance: many
CDR3nt: TGCGCCAGCAGCTTGGATTTGTATGAGCAGTTCTTC
CDR3aa: CASSLDLYEQFF

d_gene: -
v_gene: TRBV12-3/TRBV12-4
j_gene: TRBJ2-3
abundance: many
CDR3nt: TGTGCCAGCACGGGTCGTACAGATACGCAGTATTTT
CDR3aa: CASTGRTDTQYF

d_gene: -
v_gene: TRBV28
j_gene: TRBJ1-4
abundance: many
CDR3nt: TGTGCCAGCAGTTTATCGGGACACTCTAATGAAAAACTGTTTTTT
CDR3aa: CASSLSGHSNEKLFF

d_gene: -
v_gene: TRBV12-3/TRBV12-4
j_gene: TRBJ2-7
abundance: many
CDR3nt: TGTGCCAGCAGTTTAGGCCAGACATACGAGCAGTACTTC
CDR3aa: CASSLGQTYEQYF

d_gene: -
v_gene: TRBV6-5
j_gene: TRBJ1-5
abundance: few
CDR3nt: TGTGCCAGCAGTTACGACGGCAATCAGCCCCAGCATTTT
CDR3aa: CASSYDGNQPQHF

d_gene: -
v_gene: TRBV2
j_gene: TRBJ2-7
abundance: many
CDR3nt: TGTGCCAGCAGTGAACGGTCGGTCTACGAGCAGTACTTC
CDR3aa: CASSERSVYEQYF